These 23 T cell receptor beta chains share one sample of origin, sequenced in a study of OX40 agonist ivuxolimab in advanced cancers. Assay used: immunoSEQ multiplex PCR; TCRdb lists only in-frame clones, some missing. The sample contains more than 50,000 clones, roughly three quarters of which appear only once. The sequencing here drew on CD4+ or CD8+ T cells sorted from blood, taken in a trial of the OX40 agonist ivuxolimab. Receptor source: an adult with an advanced solid tumor such as melanoma, head and neck, liver or kidney cancer.

The V and J genes are TRBV6-5 and TRBJ2-7; D is perhaps TRBD1 (6 bases). The V end was cut by 9 bases, the J end by 2 bases, with 14 bases between. Germline-derived CDR1 and CDR2 are MNHEY and SVGAGI. CDR3 length equals 13 residues. For the CDR3, the DNA is TGTGCCAGTTCCAGGGGCCCCACCTACGAGCAGTACTTC. Translation gives CASSRGPTYEQYF.

The genes are TRBV23-1 and TRBJ2-7, with D tentatively TRBD1 or TRBD2 (5 bases each). TRBV23-1 is an ORF for which the function is uncertain. The CDR3 is 14 amino acids. The V and J ends lost 3 bases and 2 bases respectively, with 11 bases between them. This CDR3 reads CASSHGAPTYEQYF. Here the CDR3 DNA reads TGCGCCAGCAGTCACGGGGCGCCGACCTACGAGCAGTACTTC.

V gene TRBV4-1 combines with J gene TRBJ2-7, with D unclear. The germline V gene has CDR1 MGHRA and CDR2 YSYEKL. The CDR3 spans 14 residues. The V end was cut by 2 bases, the J end by 1 base, with 9 bases between. CDR3 residues: CASSQPALSYEQYF. DNA of the CDR3: TGCGCCAGCAGCCAACCTGCCCTGTCCTACGAGCAGTACTTC.

V usage is TRBV28 and J usage is TRBJ2-5; D gene unclear. Trimming took off 5 bases at V and 2 bases at J, with 21 bases between the two ends. The CDR3 extends over 17 amino acids. Germline V gives CDR1 MDHEN, CDR2 SYDVKM. CDR3 coding DNA: TGTGCCAGCAGTCCCGCGAGATTGGTAGTGTCTCAAGAGACCCAGTACTTC. Its protein is CASSPARLVVSQETQYF. Full variable domain (missing parts from reference TRBV28 and TRBJ2-5): DVKVTQSSRYLVKRTGEKVFLECVQDMDHENMFWYRQDPGLGLRLIYFSYDVKMKEKGDIPEGYSVSREKKERFSLILESASTNQTSMYLCASSPARLVVSQETQYFGPGTRLLVL.

The chain uses TRBV28 and TRBJ2-6, with 7 bases lining up with TRBD1. V gave up 3 bases and J gave up 4 bases; unmatched junction bases: 9. CDR3 length: 17 amino acids. Germline V gene sequence: CDR1 MDHEN, CDR2 SYDVKM. CDR3: CASSFLQGYRGANVLTF. The CDR3 DNA sequence: TGTGCCAGCAGTTTCCTACAGGGGTACAGGGGGGCCAACGTCCTGACTTTC.

The chain couples TRBV28 to TRBJ2-5; TRBD1 matches at 7 bases. The germline V gene encodes CDR1 MDHEN and CDR2 SYDVKM. The CDR3 covers 14 residues. Trimming removed 5 bases from V and 0 bases from J; junction bases left unmatched: 3. The DNA for the CDR3 is TGTGCCAGCAGTCCGGACAGGTACCAAGAGACCCAGTACTTC. Encoded protein: CASSPDRYQETQYF.

The chain uses TRBV28 and TRBJ2-7; D may be TRBD2 (6 bases). V was cut by 6 bases and J by 5 bases, with 23 bases left in between. Germline CDR1 MDHEN, CDR2 SYDVKM. The CDR3 consists of 16 residues. CDR3 protein: CASSPAPPREWHEQYF. As DNA, the CDR3 is TGTGCCAGCAGCCCAGCCCCCCCCCGGGAGTGGCACGAGCAGTACTTC. The full variable domain, its missing parts supplied by reference TRBV28 and TRBJ2-7, is DVKVTQSSRYLVKRTGEKVFLECVQDMDHENMFWYRQDPGLGLRLIYFSYDVKMKEKGDIPEGYSVSREKKERFSLILESASTNQTSMYLCASSPAPPREWHEQYFGPGTRLTVT.

This clone was seen more than once but under ten times. The chain links TRBV6-5 to TRBJ2-7; D perhaps matches TRBD2 (5 bases). The CDR3 extends over 12 amino acids. The V and J ends lost 11 bases and 4 bases respectively, with 15 bases between them. CDR1 and CDR2 (germline): MNHEY, SVGAGI. The chain's CDR3 is CAVRDLRYEQYF. The CDR3 DNA is TGTGCCGTCCGGGATCTCAGGTACGAGCAGTACTTC.

This sequence joins TRBV14 and TRBJ2-1, with D perhaps matching TRBD2 (6 bases). V lost 6 bases and J 3 bases, leaving 21 bases between the germline ends. The CDR3 covers 17 residues. Looked up from germline, CDR1 is SGHDN and CDR2 is FVKESK. DNA of the CDR3: TGTGCCAGCAGTCAGATACGCCCGGGACTTTACTACAATGAGCAGTTCTTC. This encodes CASSQIRPGLYYNEQFF. The full variable domain, in which reference TRBV14 and TRBJ2-1 provide the parts outside the CDR3, is EAGVTQFPSHSVIEKGQTVTLRCDPISGHDNLYWYRRVMGKEIKFLLHFVKESKQDESGMPNNRFLAERTGGTYSTLKVQPAELEDSGVYFCASSQIRPGLYYNEQFFGPGTRLTVL.

This chain uses TRBV5-1 with TRBJ1-1; the D gene is possibly TRBD1 (5 bases). The V gene's germline CDR1 is SGHRS and CDR2 YFSETQ. Deletions cut 1 base from V and 2 bases from J, with 9 bases between. This CDR3 spans 14 amino acids. The CDR3 bases are TGCGCCAGCAGCTTGTGGGGGTTAAACACTGAAGCTTTCTTT. This encodes CASSLWGLNTEAFF. The full variable domain, its missing parts supplied by reference TRBV5-1 and TRBJ1-1, is KAGVTQTPRYLIKTRGQQVTLSCSPISGHRSVSWYQQTPGQGLQFLFEYFSETQRNKGNFPGRFSGRQFSNSRSEMNVSTLELGDSALYLCASSLWGLNTEAFFGQGTRLTVV.

The chain couples TRBV6-5 to TRBJ1-5, with D unclear. The V gene's germline CDR1 is MNHEY and CDR2 SVGAGI. V was pared by 2 bases and J by 1 base, with 6 bases between. The CDR3 length is 14 residues. The CDR3 region has the DNA TGTGCCAGCAGTTACGAGCGGAGCAATCAGCCCCAGCATTTT. Translated, it gives CASSYERSNQPQHF.

The rearrangement links TRBV5-1 to TRBJ1-2; D possibly corresponds to TRBD1 (5 bases). The germline V gene has CDR1 SGHRS and CDR2 YFSETQ. The V end was cut by 2 bases, the J end by 0 bases, with 8 bases between. The CDR3 contains 14 residues. The DNA of the CDR3 is TGCGCCAGCAGCTTCGGGGGGTCTAACTATGGCTACACCTTC. Encoded protein: CASSFGGSNYGYTF.

The sample holds one count of this clone. The chain couples TRBV6-5 to TRBJ2-3; a possible D gene is TRBD1 (6 bases). V was trimmed by 2 bases and J by 2 bases, leaving 11 bases between them. This CDR3 has 15 residues. The germline CDR1 and CDR2 sequences are MNHEY and SVGAGI. The CDR3 sequence: CASSYGRTATDTQYF. In nucleotides, the CDR3 is TGTGCCAGCAGTTACGGGCGGACAGCCACAGATACGCAGTATTTT.

This clone was counted a single time. The rearrangement links TRBV18 to TRBJ2-5; TRBD2 is a possible D gene (6 bases). CDR1 is KGHSH, CDR2 LQKENI, per germline. CDR3 length: 16 amino acids. V lost 0 bases to trimming and J lost 2 bases, with 13 bases between them. Here the CDR3 reads CASSPPASGFQETQYF. The DNA for the CDR3 is TGTGCCAGCTCACCACCGGCCAGCGGGTTTCAAGAGACCCAGTACTTC.

The rearrangement uses TRBV7-3 and TRBJ2-2; the match to TRBD1 covers 10 bases. This CDR3 comprises 15 residues. The J segment lost 6 bases and the V segment lost 5 bases, leaving 6 bases of the junction unmatched. The germline V gene encodes CDR1 SGHTA and CDR2 FQGTGA. The chain's CDR3 is CASSRGQGGAGELFF. In nucleotides, the CDR3 is TGTGCCAGCAGCCGAGGACAGGGGGGAGCCGGGGAGCTGTTTTTT.

The CDR3 region has the DNA TGTGCCAGACCTGAGACTAGCGGGAGGGAAGGTGGTGAGACCCAGTACTTC. It yields the protein CARPETSGREGGETQYF. V and J are TRBV19 and TRBJ2-5; the match to TRBD2 covers 14 bases. Germline assignment: CDR1 LNHDA and CDR2 SQIVND (reference sequence). The CDR3 consists of 17 residues. V trimming: 9 bases; J trimming: 5 bases; junction bases outside the gene matches: 14. Variable domain in full (rest from reference TRBV19 and TRBJ2-5): DGGITQSPKYLFRKEGQNVTLSCEQNLNHDAMYWYRQDPGQGLRLIYYSQIVNDFQKGDIAEGYSVSREKKESFPLTVTSAQKNPTAFYLCARPETSGREGGETQYFGPGTRLLVL.

The chain links TRBV6-5 to TRBJ2-7; perhaps TRBD1 as D (6 bases). Trimming removed 5 bases at V and 2 bases at J, with 10 bases between. The CDR3 is 13 residues long. Germline loops: CDR1 MNHEY, CDR2 SVGAGI. CDR3 protein: CASSQGTPYEQYF. The CDR3 coding sequence is TGTGCCAGCAGTCAAGGGACACCCTACGAGCAGTACTTC.

V usage is TRBV10-2 and J usage is TRBJ2-3, with D possibly matching TRBD2 (6 bases). CDR1 WSHSY and CDR2 SAAADI come from the germline V gene. This CDR3 is 16 amino acids long. V was trimmed by 3 bases and J by 9 bases, leaving 22 bases between them. CDR3 DNA: TGCGCCAGCAGTGATCCTGGGGGGAGGCGAAGGCGCACGCAGTATTTT. The encoded protein is CASSDPGGRRRRTQYF.

V gene TRBV19 combines with J gene TRBJ2-4, with D perhaps TRBD2 (7 bases). The CDR3 totals 15 residues. The V end was cut by 5 bases, the J end by 4 bases, with 15 bases between. Germline loops: CDR1 LNHDA, CDR2 SQIVND (reference sequence). CDR3 region: CASSSRGGEKNIQYF. As DNA, the CDR3 is TGTGCCAGTAGTTCTAGGGGGGGCGAGAAAAACATTCAGTACTTC.

This clone occurred once. The chain carries TRBV7-9 and TRBJ2-3, with a tentative D call TRBD1 (6 bases). The CDR3 extends over 14 amino acids. Deletions cut 3 bases from V and 2 bases from J, with 9 bases between. The germline CDR1 and CDR2 sequences are SEHNR and FQNEAQ (reference sequence). This CDR3 is CASSLWDNTDTQYF. The CDR3 DNA follows: TGTGCCAGCAGCTTGTGGGACAACACAGATACGCAGTATTTT.

The chain uses TRBV5-4 and TRBJ2-7; tentative D call: TRBD1 (5 bases). The ends were cut back, 4 bases at V and 3 bases at J, with 14 bases in the middle. There are 14 residues in the CDR3. Germline lookup yields CDR1 SGHNT and CDR2 YYREEE (reference sequence). This chain's CDR3 is CASSRGIRDYEQYF. As DNA, the CDR3 is TGTGCCAGCAGCCGAGGAATCAGGGACTACGAGCAGTACTTC.

As to this clone: This same CDR3 is encoded by further DNA sequences in the sample. V and J are TRBV18 and TRBJ1-1; D call uncertain. CDR3 size: 14 residues. From germline, CDR1 is KGHSH and CDR2 LQKENI. Trimming took off 0 bases at V and 5 bases at J, with 10 bases between the two ends. CDR3 nucleotide sequence: TGTGCCAGCTCACCACCGTACAGCCCAACTGAAGCTTTCTTT. Translation gives CASSPPYSPTEAFF.

The V and J genes are TRBV5-1 and TRBJ2-1; a weak D match, TRBD2 (6 bases). The CDR3 has 15 amino acids. The germline gives CDR1 SGHRS, CDR2 YFSETQ. V lost 5 bases and J 0 bases, leaving 12 bases between the germline ends. CDR3 sequence reads: CASRADGSSYNEQFF. The DNA for the CDR3 is TGCGCCAGCAGGGCTGACGGGAGCTCCTACAATGAGCAGTTCTTC. Full variable domain (missing parts from reference TRBV5-1 and TRBJ2-1): KAGVTQTPRYLIKTRGQQVTLSCSPISGHRSVSWYQQTPGQGLQFLFEYFSETQRNKGNFPGRFSGRQFSNSRSEMNVSTLELGDSALYLCASRADGSSYNEQFFGPGTRLTVL.